This T cell receptor (beta chain) was found in a study of T cell responses to AZD1222 COVID-19 vaccine. On the study more broadly: Recipients boosted at about 4 weeks or about 12 weeks are pooled.

Sequencing used immunoSEQ multiplex PCR; TCRdb keeps in-frame clones, though not all of them. This sample has about 86,000 clones; more than 75% occur once, and the top ten carry roughly 21%. Study observations and caveats: Recipients of AZD1222 seropositive at baseline numbered only 5 or 6.

As concerns this clone: No antigen is known for it.

CDR1 is MGHDK and CDR2 is SYGVNS in the germline V gene. This CDR3 is 12 amino acids long. The V end lost 6 bases, the J end lost 3 bases, and 6 bases lay between the germline ends. The J gene is TRBJ1-3, the V gene TRBV25-1; D ambiguous. Specimen: peripheral blood, collected on day 0 of AZD1222 vaccination. The clonotype comes from an adult in good health. The CDR3 loop is CASSGVGNTIYF. The CDR3, as DNA: TGTGCCAGCAGCGGTGTTGGAAACACCATATATTTT.